This T cell receptor (beta chain) was identified during a study of OX40 agonist ivuxolimab in advanced cancers. At the level of the study: Patients received intravenous ivuxolimab every 2 weeks at 0.01 to 10 mg/kg. General study findings and limits: Average numbers of expanded clones were greater in CD8+ T cells than in CD4+. Clonal expansion by week 6 occurred in CD4+ and CD8+ blood T cells (at 0.1 to 3.0 mg/kg).

This CDR3 has 16 residues. Germline loops: CDR1 GTSNPN, CDR2 SVGIG (reference sequence). V was pared by 3 bases and J by 0 bases, with 15 bases between. This table comes from immunoSEQ multiplex PCR, and its TCRdb copy is limited to in-frame clones, with some not included. The profile shows about 76,000 clones, 70% to 90% of them singletons. Note on this clone: Its matching antigen is unknown.

The TCR originated in an adult with an advanced solid tumor such as melanoma, head and neck, liver or kidney cancer. The sample in question was CD4+ or CD8+ T cells sorted from blood, obtained in a trial of the OX40 agonist ivuxolimab. The J gene is TRBJ1-3, the V gene TRBV30; possible D gene TRBD1, 5 bases. CDR3 in DNA: TGTGCCTGGAGCGTTACAGGCGTTTACTCTGGAAACACCATATATTTT. Amino acids: CAWSVTGVYSGNTIYF.